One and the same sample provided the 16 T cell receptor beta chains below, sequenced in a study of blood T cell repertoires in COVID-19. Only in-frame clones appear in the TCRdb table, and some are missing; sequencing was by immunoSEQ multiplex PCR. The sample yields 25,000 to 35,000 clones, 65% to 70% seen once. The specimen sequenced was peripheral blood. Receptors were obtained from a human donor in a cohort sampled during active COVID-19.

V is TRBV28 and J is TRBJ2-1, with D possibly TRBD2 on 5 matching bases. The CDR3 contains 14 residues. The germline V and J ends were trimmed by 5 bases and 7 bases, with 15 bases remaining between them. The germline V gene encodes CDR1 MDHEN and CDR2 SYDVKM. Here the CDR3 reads CASSPGPTRNEQFF. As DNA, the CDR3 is TGTGCCAGCAGTCCGGGCCCTACTAGGAATGAGCAGTTCTTC.

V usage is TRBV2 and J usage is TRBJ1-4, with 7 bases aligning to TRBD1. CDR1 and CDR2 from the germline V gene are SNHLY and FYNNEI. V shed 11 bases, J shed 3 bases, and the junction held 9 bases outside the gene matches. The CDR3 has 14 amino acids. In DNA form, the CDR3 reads TGTGCCGGGGGATTGACAGGGTCTAATGAAAAACTGTTTTTT. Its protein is CAGGLTGSNEKLFF. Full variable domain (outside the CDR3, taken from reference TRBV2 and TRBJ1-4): EPEVTQTPSHQVTQMGQEVILRCVPISNHLYFYWYRQILGQKVEFLVSFYNNEISEKSEIFDDQFSVERPDGSNFTLKIRSTKLEDSAMYFCAGGLTGSNEKLFFGSGTQLSVL.

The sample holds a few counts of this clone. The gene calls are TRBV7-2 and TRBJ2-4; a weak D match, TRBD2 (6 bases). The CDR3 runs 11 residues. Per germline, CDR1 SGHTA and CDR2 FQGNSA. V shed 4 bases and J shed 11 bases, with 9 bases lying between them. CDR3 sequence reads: CASSSGLFQYF. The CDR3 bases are TGTGCCAGCAGCTCGGGACTTTTTCAGTACTTC.

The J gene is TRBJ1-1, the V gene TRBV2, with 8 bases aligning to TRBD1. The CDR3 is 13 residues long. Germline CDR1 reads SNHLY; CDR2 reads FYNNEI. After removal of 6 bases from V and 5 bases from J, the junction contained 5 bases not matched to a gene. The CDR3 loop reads CASRDRVGTEAFF. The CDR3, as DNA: TGTGCCAGCAGGGACAGGGTGGGAACTGAAGCTTTCTTT. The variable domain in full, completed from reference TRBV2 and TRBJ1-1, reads EPEVTQTPSHQVTQMGQEVILRCVPISNHLYFYWYRQILGQKVEFLVSFYNNEISEKSEIFDDQFSVERPDGSNFTLKIRSTKLEDSAMYFCASRDRVGTEAFFGQGTRLTVV.

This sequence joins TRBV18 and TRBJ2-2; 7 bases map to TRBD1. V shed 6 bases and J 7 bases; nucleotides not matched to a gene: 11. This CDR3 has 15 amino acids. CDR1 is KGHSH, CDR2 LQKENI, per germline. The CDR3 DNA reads TGTGCCAGCTCCCCTCGACAGGGAAGTGGCGGGGAGCTGTTTTTT. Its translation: CASSPRQGSGGELFF.

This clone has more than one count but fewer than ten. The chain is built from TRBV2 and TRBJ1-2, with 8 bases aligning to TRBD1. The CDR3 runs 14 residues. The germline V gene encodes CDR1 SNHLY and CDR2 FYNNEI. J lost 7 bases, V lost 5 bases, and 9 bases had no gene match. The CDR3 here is CASSLDRGAFGYTF. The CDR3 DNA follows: TGTGCCAGCAGTCTTGACAGGGGCGCCTTTGGCTACACCTTC.

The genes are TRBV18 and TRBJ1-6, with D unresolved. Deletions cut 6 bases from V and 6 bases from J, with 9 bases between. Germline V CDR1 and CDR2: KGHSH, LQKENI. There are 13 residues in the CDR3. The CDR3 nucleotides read TGTGCCAGCTCGAGGGAGCGTAATTCACCCCTCCACTTT. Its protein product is CASSRERNSPLHF. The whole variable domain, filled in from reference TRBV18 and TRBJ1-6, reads NAGVMQNPRHLVRRRGQEARLRCSPMKGHSHVYWYRQLPEEGLKFMVYLQKENIIDESGMPKERFSAEFPKEGPSILRIQQVVRGDSAAYFCASSRERNSPLHFGNGTRLTVT.

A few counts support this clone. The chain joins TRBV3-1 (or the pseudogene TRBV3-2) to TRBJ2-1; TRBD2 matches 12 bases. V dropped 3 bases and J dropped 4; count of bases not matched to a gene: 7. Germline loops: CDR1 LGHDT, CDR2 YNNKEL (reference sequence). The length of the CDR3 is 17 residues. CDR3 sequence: CASSQDRTSGTYNEQFF. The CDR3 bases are TGTGCCAGCAGCCAGGACCGGACTAGCGGGACTTACAATGAGCAGTTCTTC.

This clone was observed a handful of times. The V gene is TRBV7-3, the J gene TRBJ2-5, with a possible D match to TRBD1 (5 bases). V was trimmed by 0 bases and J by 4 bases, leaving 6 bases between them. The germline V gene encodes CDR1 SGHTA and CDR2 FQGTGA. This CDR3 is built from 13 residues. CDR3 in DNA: TGTGCCAGCAGCTTAACGCAGGGAGAGACCCAGTACTTC. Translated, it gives CASSLTQGETQYF.

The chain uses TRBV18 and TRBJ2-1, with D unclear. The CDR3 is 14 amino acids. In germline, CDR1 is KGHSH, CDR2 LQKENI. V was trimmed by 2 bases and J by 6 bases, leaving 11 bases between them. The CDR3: CASSPTQYINEQFF. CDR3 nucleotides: TGTGCCAGCTCACCAACACAGTATATCAATGAGCAGTTCTTC.

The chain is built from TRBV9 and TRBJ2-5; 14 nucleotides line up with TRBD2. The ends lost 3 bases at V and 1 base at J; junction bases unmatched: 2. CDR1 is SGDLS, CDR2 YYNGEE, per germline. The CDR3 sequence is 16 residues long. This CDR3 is CASSGGLAGVQETQYF. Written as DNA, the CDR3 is TGTGCCAGCAGCGGGGGACTAGCGGGGGTCCAAGAGACCCAGTACTTC.

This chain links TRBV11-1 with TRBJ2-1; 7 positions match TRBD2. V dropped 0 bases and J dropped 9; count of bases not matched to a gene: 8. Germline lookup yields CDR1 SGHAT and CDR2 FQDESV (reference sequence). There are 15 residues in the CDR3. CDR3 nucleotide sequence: TGTGCCAGCAGCTTAGCGCGCGGCGGGGGTGGTGAGCAGTTCTTC. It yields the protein CASSLARGGGGEQFF.

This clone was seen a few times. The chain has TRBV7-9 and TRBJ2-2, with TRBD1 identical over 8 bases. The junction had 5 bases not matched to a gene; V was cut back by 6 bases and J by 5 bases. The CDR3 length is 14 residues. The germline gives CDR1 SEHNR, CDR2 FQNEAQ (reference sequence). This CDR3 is CASRGTGRTGELFF. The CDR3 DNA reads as TGTGCCAGCAGGGGGACAGGAAGGACCGGGGAGCTGTTTTTT.

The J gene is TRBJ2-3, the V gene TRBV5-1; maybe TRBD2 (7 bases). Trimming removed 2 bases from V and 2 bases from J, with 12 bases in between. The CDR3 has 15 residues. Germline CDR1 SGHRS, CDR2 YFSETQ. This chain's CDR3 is CASSFGRGATDTQYF. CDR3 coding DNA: TGCGCCAGCAGCTTTGGACGGGGGGCCACAGATACGCAGTATTTT.

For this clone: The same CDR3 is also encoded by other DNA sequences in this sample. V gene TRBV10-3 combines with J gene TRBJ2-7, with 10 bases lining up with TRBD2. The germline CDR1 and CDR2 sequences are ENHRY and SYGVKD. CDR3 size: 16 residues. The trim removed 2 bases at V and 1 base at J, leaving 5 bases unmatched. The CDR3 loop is CAISEGLADLSYEQYF. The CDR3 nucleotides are TGTGCCATCAGTGAGGGACTAGCGGACCTATCCTACGAGCAGTACTTC.

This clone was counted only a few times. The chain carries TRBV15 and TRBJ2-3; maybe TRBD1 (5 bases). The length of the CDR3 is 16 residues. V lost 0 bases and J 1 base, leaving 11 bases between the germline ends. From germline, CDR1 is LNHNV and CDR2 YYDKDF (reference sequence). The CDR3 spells CATSRDRAQGTDTQYF. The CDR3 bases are TGTGCCACCAGCAGAGATAGGGCACAGGGCACAGATACGCAGTATTTT.